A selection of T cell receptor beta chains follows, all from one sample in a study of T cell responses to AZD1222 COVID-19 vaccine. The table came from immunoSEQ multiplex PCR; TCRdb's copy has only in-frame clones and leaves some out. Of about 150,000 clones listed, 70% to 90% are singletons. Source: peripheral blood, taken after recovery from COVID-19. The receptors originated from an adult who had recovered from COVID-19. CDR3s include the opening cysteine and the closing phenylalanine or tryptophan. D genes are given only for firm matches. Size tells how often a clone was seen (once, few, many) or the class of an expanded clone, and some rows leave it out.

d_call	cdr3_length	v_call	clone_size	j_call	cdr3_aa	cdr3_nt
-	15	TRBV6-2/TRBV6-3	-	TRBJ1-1	CASSYREGWDTEAFF	TGTGCCAGCAGTTACAGGGAAGGTTGGGACACTGAAGCTTTCTTT
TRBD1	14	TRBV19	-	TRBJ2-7	CASSKPGQGYEQYF	TGTGCCAGTAGCAAGCCGGGACAGGGCTACGAGCAGTACTTC
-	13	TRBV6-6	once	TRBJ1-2	CASTKGNNYGYTF	TGTGCCAGCACAAAGGGGAATAACTATGGCTACACCTTC
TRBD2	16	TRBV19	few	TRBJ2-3	CASSSYLAGVADTQYF	TGTGCCAGTAGTAGTTATCTAGCGGGAGTTGCAGATACGCAGTATTTT
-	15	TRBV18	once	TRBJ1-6	CASSPQGLEGSPLHF	TGTGCCAGCTCACCACAGGGTCTAGAAGGATCACCCCTCCACTTT
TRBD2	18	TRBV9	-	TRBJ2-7	CASSVASTWTSGSYEQYF	TGTGCCAGCAGCGTAGCCTCAACTTGGACTAGCGGGAGCTACGAGCAGTACTTC
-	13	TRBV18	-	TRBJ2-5	CASSPPVEETQYF	TGTGCCAGCTCACCACCGGTCGAAGAGACCCAGTACTTC
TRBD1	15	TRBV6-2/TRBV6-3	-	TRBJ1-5	CASSPTGLSNQPQHF	TGTGCCAGCAGTCCGACAGGGCTGAGCAATCAGCCCCAGCATTTT
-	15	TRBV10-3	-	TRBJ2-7	CATQLQLRGTYEQYF	TGTGCCACTCAACTCCAACTGAGGGGGACGTACGAGCAGTACTTC
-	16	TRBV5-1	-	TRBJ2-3	CASSFGAHWGTDTQYF	TGCGCCAGCAGCTTCGGAGCTCACTGGGGCACAGATACGCAGTATTTT
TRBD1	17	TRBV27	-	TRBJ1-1	CASRHLGQGVMNTEAFF	TGTGCCAGCAGGCACCTGGGACAGGGGGTGATGAACACTGAAGCTTTCTTT
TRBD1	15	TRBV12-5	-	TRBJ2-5	CASGSTGGGWETQYF	TGTGCTAGTGGTTCGACAGGGGGAGGGTGGGAGACCCAGTACTTC
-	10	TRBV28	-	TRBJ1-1	CATSYTEAFF	TGTGCTACGTCCTACACTGAAGCTTTCTTT
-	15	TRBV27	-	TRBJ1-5	CASSERVYSNQPQHF	TGTGCCAGCAGTGAGCGGGTTTATAGCAATCAGCCCCAGCATTTT